The 26 T cell receptor beta chains presented below share a single source sample, sequenced in a study of tissue T cells after allogeneic stem cell transplantation (dated by TCRdb to between 2021 and 2024). Taken with the paper, the label for time point translates to: mouse harvest day 14 after allogeneic transplant. Mouse grafts combined 10^7 T-cell-depleted bone marrow cells with 10^6 splenic CD5+ T cells, given via tail vein injection. Library preparation employed the immunoSEQ multiplex PCR assay. TCRdb obtained this table from immuneACCESS and retained in-frame rearrangements with V and J assigned. These tables miss some clones; where compared with another copy, unresolved V genes account for less than half of the shortfall, and the remainder is unexplained. Counted in this sample were approximately 2,100 clones; approximately 50% of them appeared once. The ten largest make up less than 50% of the sample.

Input material: liver tissue. The source of these receptors is a female BALB/c mouse given C57BL/6 T cells with graft-versus-host disease after an allogeneic hematopoietic cell transplant.

As to this clone: Gene names are the mouse ones. The read finishes 1 residue shy of the CDR3 end, and the germline J gene is used to complete it. V usage is TRBV23 and J usage is TRBJ1-4; the D segment call TRBD1 is taken from the table without a DNA check. The V gene's germline CDR1 is KGHTA and CDR2 FQNQQP. This CDR3 comprises 14 residues. The CDR3 DNA, read in part, is TGCTCCAGCAGCCCGGGACAGCCCAACGAAAGATTATTT. Translated, it gives CSSSPGQPNERLF. The full CDR3 reads CSSSPGQPNERLFF.

A remark on this clone: These gene names are mouse names. The sequenced fragment ends 1 residue before the CDR3 boundary, so the rest is inferred from the germline J gene. The V call is TRBV23, the J call TRBJ1-1. CDR1 is KGHTA, CDR2 FQNQQP, per germline. This CDR3 contains 13 residues. CDR3 bases read: TGCTCCAGCAGTCAAGAGGGAGGCACAGAAGTCTTC. This gives the protein CSSSQEGGTEVF. The whole CDR3 protein is CSSSQEGGTEVFF.

The sample holds one count of this clone. Germline and genes: mouse. The read gets to within 1 residue of the CDR3 end, and the germline J gene fills in the rest. The chain is built from TRBV5 and TRBJ2-2; 10 bases align to TRBD1. V shed 1 base and J 4 bases; nucleotides not matched to a gene: 3. The CDR3 has 16 residues. Germline lookup yields CDR1 LGHNA and CDR2 YNLKQL (reference sequence). The CDR3: CASSQGRTGGTGQLYF. Incomplete CDR3 DNA: TGTGCCAGCAGCCAAGGAAGGACAGGGGGCACCGGGCAGCTCTAC.

Turning to this clone: Mouse gene names and germline throughout. Read sequence stops 1 residue before the CDR3 end, and the germline J gene provides the missing end. The chain combines TRBV12-1 with TRBJ2-3, with D perhaps TRBD1 or TRBD2 (5 bases each). Trimming took off 0 bases at V and 6 bases at J, with 12 bases between the two ends. Germline V gives CDR1 SGHSN, CDR2 HYEKVE. This CDR3 region has 14 residues. Incomplete CDR3 DNA: TGTGCCAGCTCTCTCCGGGGGAGAGGGGAAACGCTGTAT. It specifies CASSLRGRGETLY. The CDR3 reads in full as CASSLRGRGETLYF.

This clone has a handful of counts. All gene names here are mouse names. The read stops 1 residue short of the end of the CDR3; the missing end is completed from the germline J gene. This chain links TRBV26 with TRBJ1-2; no definite D call. The germline V and J ends were trimmed by 8 bases and 0 bases, with 7 bases remaining between them. In germline, CDR1 is KGHPV, CDR2 FQNQEV (reference sequence). The CDR3 spans 12 residues. CDR3 DNA, as far as it was read: TGTGCCAGCCTAAATGCAAACTCCGACTACACC. Translation gives CASLNANSDYT. The full CDR3 sequence reads CASLNANSDYTF.

Judged by abundance, this clone is medium-sized. Gene names are mouse gene names. The read terminates 1 residue ahead of where the CDR3 ends, so the germline J gene completes it. V is TRBV19 and J is TRBJ1-4; D gene unclear. Germline assignment: CDR1 FNHDT and CDR2 SITEND (reference sequence). The CDR3 totals 14 residues. Trimming left V 2 bases short and J 3 bases short, with 8 bases between. CDR3 loop: CASSMRGPNERLFF. CDR3 DNA (partial): TGTGCCAGCAGTATGAGAGGGCCCAACGAAAGATTATTT. Variable domain in full (rest from reference TRBV19 and TRBJ1-4): GGIITQTPKFLIGQEGQKLTLKCQQNFNHDTMYWYRQDSGKGLRLIYYSITENDLQKGDLSEGYDASREKKSSFSLTVTSAQKNEMAVFLCASSMRGPNERLFFGHGTKLSVL.

As for this clone: All gene names here are mouse names. The sequence runs out 1 residue before the end of the CDR3; the remainder is reconstructed from the germline J gene. The chain employs TRBV13-3 and TRBJ1-1; 8 bases are a match to TRBD1. This CDR3 comprises 13 residues. Germline lookup yields CDR1 NNHDY and CDR2 SYVADS. Losses at the gene ends were 7 bases for V and 1 base for J; bases not matched to a gene: 3. CDR3 region: CASEQGGNTEVFF. The sequenced part of the CDR3 DNA is TGTGCCAGCGAACAGGGGGGGAACACAGAAGTCTTC.

About this clone: The gene names here belong to mouse. The CDR3 end falls 1 residue outside the read, so it is completed with the germline J gene. V usage is TRBV13-2 and J usage is TRBJ2-5; D not resolved. Trimming removed 0 bases at V and 0 bases at J, with 8 bases between. CDR1 and CDR2 (germline): NNHNN, SYGAGS (reference sequence). CDR3 length equals 15 residues. CDR3 in amino acids: CASGDARDNQDTQYF. The CDR3 DNA, read in part, is TGTGCCAGCGGTGATGCACGGGATAACCAAGACACCCAGTAC.

As to this clone: Gene labels here are mouse ones. The observed sequence ends 1 residue before the CDR3 terminus, with the missing tail filled in from the germline J gene. V is TRBV12-1 and J is TRBJ2-1; 9 nucleotides line up with TRBD1. CDR3 size: 15 residues. The trim removed 1 base at V and 1 base at J, leaving 1 base unmatched. The germline gives CDR1 SGHSN, CDR2 HYEKVE. The CDR3 spells CASSLGTGNYAEQFF. Partial CDR3 DNA: TGTGCCAGCTCTCTGGGGACAGGGAACTATGCTGAGCAGTTC.

Details on this clone: Gene names follow the mouse nomenclature. The DNA ends 1 residue before the CDR3 does, and the rest of the CDR3 is filled in from the germline J gene. J is TRBJ2-4 and V is TRBV26; 8 nucleotides agree with TRBD1. CDR3 length: 14 residues. The ends lost 6 bases at V and 0 bases at J; junction bases unmatched: 2. CDR1 and CDR2 from the germline V gene are KGHPV and FQNQEV (reference sequence). CDR3 bases read: TGTGCCAGCAGCCGACAGGGGAGTCAAAACACCTTGTAC. Amino acid sequence: CASSRQGSQNTLY. The CDR3 in its entirety is CASSRQGSQNTLYF.

A word on this clone: The gene symbols are mouse symbols. Read data end 1 residue before the CDR3 end; the end is taken from the germline J gene. The gene calls are TRBV12-2 and TRBJ1-5; tentatively, D is TRBD1 (5 bases). The CDR3 extends over 14 amino acids. Trimming shortened V by 0 bases and J by 4 bases, and 9 bases separated the two germline ends. Germline V gene lookup returns CDR1 SGHLS and CDR2 HYDKME. CDR3 amino acids: CASSLGGGNQAPLF. The DNA read from the CDR3 is TGTGCCAGCTCTCTCGGGGGAGGGAACCAGGCTCCGCTT.

This clone was picked up a small number of times. Mouse names are used for the genes. The CDR3 end is not reached by the read, which stops 1 residue before it; the germline J gene fills it in. The V gene is TRBV12-1, the J gene TRBJ2-3; the D call may be TRBD1 or TRBD2 (6 bases each). The CDR3 has 15 amino acids. Germline CDR1 and CDR2: SGHSN and HYEKVE. V lost 2 bases and J 0 bases, leaving 11 bases between the germline ends. The part of the CDR3 DNA that was read is TGTGCCAGCTCTCGGAGGGGGGTTAGTGCAGAAACGCTGTAT. This sequence encodes CASSRRGVSAETLY. The entire CDR3 reads CASSRRGVSAETLYF. Full variable domain (missing parts from reference TRBV12-1 and TRBJ2-3): DSGVVQSPRHIIKEKGGRSVLTCIPISGHSNVVWYQQTLGKELKFLIQHYEKVERDKGFLPSRFSVQQFDDYHSEMNMSALELEDSAMYFCASSRRGVSAETLYFGSGTRLTVL.

Points on this clone: Genes and germline are mouse. The sequence runs out 1 residue before the end of the CDR3; the remainder is reconstructed from the germline J gene. The gene calls are TRBV5 and TRBJ2-3; D may correspond to TRBD1 or TRBD2 (7 bases each). This CDR3 comprises 15 residues. V shed 4 bases and J shed 3 bases, with 14 bases lying between them. Germline V gene data show CDR1 as LGHNA and CDR2 as YNLKQL (reference sequence). The CDR3 loop reads CASSPQGGWAETLYF. CDR3 DNA, as far as it was read: TGTGCCAGCAGCCCCCAGGGGGGCTGGGCAGAAACGCTGTAT.

Comments on this clone: Here the gene names and germline are mouse. The read terminates 1 residue before the CDR3 end, so the remaining end is supplied by the germline J gene. This chain joins TRBV26 and TRBJ2-7; D may be TRBD2 (5 bases). The CDR3 has 14 residues. Looked up from germline, CDR1 is KGHPV and CDR2 is FQNQEV (reference sequence). V lost 4 bases to trimming and J lost 0 bases, with 10 bases between them. This CDR3 is CASSPSGSSYEQYF. The CDR3 bases that were read are TGTGCCAGCAGTCCCTCTGGGAGCTCCTATGAACAGTAC. The entire variable domain, with the rest obtained from reference TRBV26 and TRBJ2-7, is as follows: NSKVIQTPRYLVKGQGQKAKMRCIPEKGHPVVFWYQQNKNNEFKFLINFQNQEVLQQIDMTEKRFSAECPSNSPCSLEIQSSEAGDSALYLCASSPSGSSYEQYFGPGTRLTVL.

In regard to this clone: Gene names are mouse gene names. The read terminates 1 residue ahead of where the CDR3 ends, so the germline J gene completes it. This chain links TRBV26 with TRBJ2-5, with D tentatively TRBD2 (5 bases). There are 14 residues in the CDR3. CDR1 is KGHPV, CDR2 FQNQEV, per germline (reference sequence). Trimming stripped 2 bases from V and 2 bases from J, with 8 bases between. The CDR3 protein is CASSLLGGQDTQYF. CDR3 DNA (partial): TGTGCCAGCAGTCTGCTGGGAGGCCAAGACACCCAGTAC.

About this clone itself: A read error may produce the germline difference seen at one junction end. Gene names are the mouse ones. The read terminates 1 residue before the CDR3 end, so the remaining end is supplied by the germline J gene. The rearrangement links TRBV13-1 to TRBJ2-3; TRBD2 aligns across 8 bases. Germline CDR1 is NSHNY and CDR2 is SYGAGN. The CDR3 loop spans 16 amino acids. This CDR3 is CARSDGGGQGAETLYF. The sequenced CDR3 bases are TGTGCCCGCAGTGATGGGGGGGGGCAGGGGGCAGAAACGCTGTAT.

Details on this clone: The germline and genes are mouse ones. The read gets to within 1 residue of the CDR3 end, and the germline J gene fills in the rest. The chain recombines TRBV3 with TRBJ1-4, with 8 bases matching TRBD1. The trim removed 2 bases at V and 2 bases at J, leaving 1 base unmatched. Germline-derived CDR1 and CDR2 are SNHLY and FYNGKV (reference sequence). The CDR3 has 15 residues. CDR3 protein: CASSLRQGSNERLFF. CDR3 DNA, as far as it was read: TGTGCCAGCAGCTTAAGACAGGGGTCCAACGAAAGATTATTT.

This clone was found a few times. Gene names and germline match the mouse. Read data end 1 residue before the CDR3 end; the end is taken from the germline J gene. This chain links TRBV12-1 with TRBJ1-4; 12 bases match TRBD1. J gave up 3 bases and V 4 bases, and 5 bases lay outside the gene matches. The CDR3 covers 16 residues. The germline gives CDR1 SGHSN, CDR2 HYEKVE. This CDR3 is CASSPGTGGPNERLFF. The DNA read from the CDR3 is TGTGCCAGCTCCCCCGGGACAGGGGGCCCCAACGAAAGATTATTT.

Details on this clone: Gene names follow the mouse nomenclature. The read is 1 residue too short to cover the CDR3 end, so that end is filled in from the germline J gene. The J gene is TRBJ2-3, the V gene TRBV31; possibly TRBD2 for D (6 bases). Germline CDR1 is GKSSPN and CDR2 is SITVG. Trimming took off 0 bases at V and 0 bases at J, with 7 bases between the two ends. CDR3 size: 14 residues. CDR3 sequence reads: CAWSLWGSAETLYF. The sequenced CDR3 bases are TGTGCCTGGAGTCTCTGGGGTAGTGCAGAAACGCTGTAT.

This clone was seen more than once but under ten times. Germline and genes: mouse. The read ends 1 residue shy of where the CDR3 ends; the end is completed using the germline J gene. V is TRBV26 and J is TRBJ2-7; perhaps TRBD2 as D (7 bases). The germline V and J ends were trimmed by 2 bases and 7 bases, with 9 bases remaining between them. The CDR3 covers 12 residues. The germline V gene has CDR1 KGHPV and CDR2 FQNQEV (reference sequence). The CDR3 sequence is CASSLGGREQYF. The DNA read from the CDR3 is TGTGCCAGCAGTCTGGGGGGGCGAGAACAGTAC.

This clone was observed a few times. Gene names and germline match the mouse. The read ends 1 residue early relative to the CDR3; the germline J gene fills the gap. The V and J genes are TRBV12-2 and TRBJ2-3, with D perhaps being TRBD1 or TRBD2 (5 bases each). Germline CDR1 SGHLS, CDR2 HYDKME. V lost 4 bases and J 5 bases, leaving 12 bases between the germline ends. The length of the CDR3 is 13 residues. The part of the CDR3 DNA that was read is TGTGCCAGCTCCATCTCGGGGCGAGAAACGCTGTAT. Protein sequence: CASSISGRETLY. The full CDR3 protein is CASSISGRETLYF.

Details on this clone: The germline and genes are mouse ones. The read finishes 1 residue shy of the CDR3 end, and the germline J gene is used to complete it. The chain joins TRBV15 to TRBJ1-1, with 7 positions matching TRBD1. The germline CDR1 and CDR2 sequences are SGHND and FRSKSL. V lost 2 bases and J lost 5; bases outside the gene matches: 2. The CDR3 has 13 residues. The CDR3 bases that were read are TGTGCCAGCAGTTTAACACAGGGGACAGAAGTCTTC. Its translation is CASSLTQGTEVF. Given in full, the CDR3 is CASSLTQGTEVFF.

Notes on this clone: The junction shows a germline mismatch at one end, possibly a read error. These gene names are mouse names. The observed sequence ends 1 residue before the CDR3 terminus, with the missing tail filled in from the germline J gene. The chain has TRBV13-2 and TRBJ2-4, with 7 bases lining up with TRBD2. The CDR3 consists of 16 residues. Germline CDR1 and CDR2: NNHNN and SYGAGS (reference sequence). CDR3 DNA, as far as it was read: TGTGCCAGCAGTGATGGGCCGGGGGGGAGTCAAAACACCTTGTAC. It yields the protein CASSDGPGGSQNTLY. The entire CDR3 reads CASSDGPGGSQNTLYF.

This clone is classed as medium-sized (0.01 to 0.1%). Genes here carry mouse names. The read ends 1 residue before the CDR3 terminus; that terminus is restored from the germline J gene. The chain joins TRBV4 to TRBJ2-1; no definite D call. CDR1 is LGHDT and CDR2 is YNNKQL in the germline V gene (reference sequence). With 4 bases removed from V and 1 base from J, the gap between germline ends came to 5 bases. CDR3 length: 13 residues. Incomplete CDR3 DNA: TGTGCCAGCAGCTTGGTAAACTATGCTGAGCAGTTC. Protein product: CASSLVNYAEQF. The CDR3 as a whole reads CASSLVNYAEQFF.

Turning to this clone: The gene names here belong to mouse. The read terminates 1 residue ahead of where the CDR3 ends, so the germline J gene completes it. The chain employs TRBV13-3 and TRBJ2-7, with D perhaps matching TRBD1 or TRBD2 (6 bases each). CDR1 and CDR2 (germline): NNHDY, SYVADS. The CDR3 spans 12 residues. V was pared by 1 base and J by 6 bases, with 8 bases between. The CDR3 reads CASSDRGVEQYF. The sequenced CDR3 bases are TGTGCCAGCAGTGATAGGGGGGTTGAACAGTAC.

This clone came up a few times. Genes and germline are mouse. The DNA ends 1 residue before the CDR3 does, and the rest of the CDR3 is filled in from the germline J gene. V usage is TRBV3 and J usage is TRBJ1-4, with D perhaps TRBD1 (5 bases). Between the trimmed V and J ends, which lost 4 bases and 0 bases, there was a span of 6 bases. The CDR3 spans 14 residues. The germline V gene encodes CDR1 SNHLY and CDR2 FYNGKV (reference sequence). The CDR3 loop is CASSWTISNERLFF. The part of the CDR3 DNA that was read is TGTGCCAGCAGCTGGACAATTTCCAACGAAAGATTATTT.